These T cell receptor beta chains were read from a single sample in a study of beta chain features in type 1 diabetes. Clones were sequenced by immunoSEQ multiplex PCR, and TCRdb holds only the in-frame ones, with some missing. The sample contains about 250,000 clones, about a tenth of which appear only once. The specimen was naive CD4+ T cells from blood. Every receptor here comes from a man aged 25 to 40 with type 1 diabetes. The CDR3 runs from the conserved cysteine through the conserved F or W. Each record gives: clone size, V gene, D gene, J gene, CDR3 protein, CDR3 DNA. D genes are given only for firm matches. Only part of the rows carry a size: once, few, many, or a class if the clone is expanded.

>few|TRBV2|NA|TRBJ1-5
CASSVTGENQPQHF
TGTGCCAGCAGTGTGACAGGAGAGAACCAACCCCAGCATTTT
>NA|TRBV7-9|NA|TRBJ1-2
CASSPRGDTAYGYTF
TGTGCCAGCAGCCCGCGGGGGGACACCGCCTATGGCTACACCTTC
>few|TRBV6-6|NA|TRBJ2-3
CASTLPGPGADTQYF
TGTGCCAGCACTCTCCCGGGACCAGGGGCAGATACGCAGTATTTT
>NA|TRBV4-3|TRBD2|TRBJ2-1
CASSHFLAGGAGEQFF
TGCGCCAGCAGCCACTTCCTAGCGGGGGGGGCGGGTGAGCAGTTCTTC
>few|TRBV5-1|NA|TRBJ2-7
CASSLAWSF
TGCGCCAGCAGCTTGGCCTGGAGCTTC
>NA|TRBV6-6|NA|TRBJ1-2
CASSYEPGRGGYTF
TGTGCCAGCAGTTACGAACCGGGCCGGGGTGGCTACACCTTC
>NA|TRBV7-9|NA|TRBJ1-1
CASSPFTEAFF
TGTGCCAGCAGTCCCTTCACTGAAGCTTTCTTT
>NA|TRBV6-5|NA|TRBJ2-5
CASSYSSSVGRETQYF
TGTGCCAGCAGTTACTCGTCGAGCGTTGGGAGAGAGACCCAGTACTTC
>NA|TRBV29-1|TRBD1|TRBJ1-2
CSVPRGQGFYGYTF
TGCAGCGTCCCGAGGGGACAGGGTTTTTATGGCTACACCTTC
>few|TRBV5-4|TRBD2|TRBJ2-3
CASSRVLAGGTDTQYF
TGTGCCAGCAGCCGAGTACTAGCGGGGGGGACAGATACGCAGTATTTT
>NA|TRBV15|NA|TRBJ2-5
CATSRDQAETQYF
TGTGCCACCAGCAGAGATCAGGCTGAGACCCAGTACTTC
>NA|TRBV19|NA|TRBJ1-3
CASSIRSNTIYF
TGTGCCAGTAGTATTCGGTCCAACACCATATATTTT
>few|TRBV2|TRBD1|TRBJ1-5
CASSETGVGQPQHF
TGTGCCAGCAGCGAAACAGGGGTTGGTCAGCCCCAGCATTTT
>few|TRBV7-2|TRBD1|TRBJ1-2
CASSSGTGSHGYTF
TGTGCCAGCAGCTCCGGGACAGGGTCTCATGGCTACACCTTC
>NA|TRBV2|NA|TRBJ1-4
CASSYLRTNEKLFF
TGTGCCAGCAGCTACCTCAGGACTAATGAAAAACTGTTTTTT
>few|TRBV9|TRBD1|TRBJ2-7
CASSEWATGELVEQYF
TGTGCCAGCAGCGAATGGGCGACAGGGGAGTTGGTCGAGCAGTACTTC
>NA|TRBV7-9|NA|TRBJ2-3
CASSLAFGGSTDTQYF
TGTGCCAGCAGCTTAGCGTTCGGGGGTAGCACAGATACGCAGTATTTT